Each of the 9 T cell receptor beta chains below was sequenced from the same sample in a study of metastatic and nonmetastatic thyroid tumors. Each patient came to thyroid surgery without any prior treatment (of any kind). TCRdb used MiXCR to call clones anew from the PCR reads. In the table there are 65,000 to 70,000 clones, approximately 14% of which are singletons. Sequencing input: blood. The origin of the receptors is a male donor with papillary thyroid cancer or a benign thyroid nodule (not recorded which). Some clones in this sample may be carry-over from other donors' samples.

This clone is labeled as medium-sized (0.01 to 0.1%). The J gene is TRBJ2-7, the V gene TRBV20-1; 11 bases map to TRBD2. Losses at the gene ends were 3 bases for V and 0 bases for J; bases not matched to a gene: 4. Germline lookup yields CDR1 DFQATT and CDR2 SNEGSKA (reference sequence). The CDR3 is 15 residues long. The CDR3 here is CSARGTSGSSYEQYF. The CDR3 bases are TGCAGTGCTAGGGGGACTAGCGGAAGCTCCTACGAGCAGTACTTC.

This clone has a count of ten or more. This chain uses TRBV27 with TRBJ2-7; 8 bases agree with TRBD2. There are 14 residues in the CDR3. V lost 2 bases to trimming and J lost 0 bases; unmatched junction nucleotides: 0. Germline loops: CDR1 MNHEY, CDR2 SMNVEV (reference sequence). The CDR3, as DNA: TGTGCCAGCAGTTTAAGCGGGAGCTCCTACGAGCAGTACTTC. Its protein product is CASSLSGSSYEQYF.

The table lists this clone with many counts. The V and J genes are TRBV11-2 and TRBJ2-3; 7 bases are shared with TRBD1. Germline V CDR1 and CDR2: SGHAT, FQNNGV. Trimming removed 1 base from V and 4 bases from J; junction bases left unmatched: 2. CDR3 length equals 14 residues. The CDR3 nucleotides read TGTGCCAGCAGCTTAGGGCAGGGGGCAGATACGCAGTATTTT. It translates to CASSLGQGADTQYF.

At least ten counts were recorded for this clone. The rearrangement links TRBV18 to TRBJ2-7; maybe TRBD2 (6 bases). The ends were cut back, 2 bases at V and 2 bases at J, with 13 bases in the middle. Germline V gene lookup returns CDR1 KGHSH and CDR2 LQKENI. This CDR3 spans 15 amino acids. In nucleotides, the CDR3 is TGTGCCAGCTCACCAAGGGACTCCGAAACCTACGAGCAGTACGTC. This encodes CASSPRDSETYEQYV.

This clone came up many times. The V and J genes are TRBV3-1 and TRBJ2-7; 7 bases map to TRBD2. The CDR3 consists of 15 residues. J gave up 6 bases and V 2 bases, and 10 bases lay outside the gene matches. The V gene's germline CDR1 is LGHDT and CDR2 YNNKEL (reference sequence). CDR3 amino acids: CASSQHGGGLPEQYF. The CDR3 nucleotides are TGTGCCAGCAGCCAACATGGGGGGGGACTTCCCGAGCAGTACTTC.

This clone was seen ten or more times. CDR3 protein: CAWSVPAGGSGNTIYF. The CDR3 coding sequence is TGTGCCTGGAGTGTACCGGCAGGAGGCTCTGGAAACACCATATATTTT. This sequence joins TRBV30 and TRBJ1-3; no definite D call. Per the germline V gene, CDR1 is GTSNPN and CDR2 is SVGIG (reference sequence). The germline V and J ends were trimmed by 0 bases and 0 bases, with 12 bases remaining between them. This CDR3 has 16 residues.

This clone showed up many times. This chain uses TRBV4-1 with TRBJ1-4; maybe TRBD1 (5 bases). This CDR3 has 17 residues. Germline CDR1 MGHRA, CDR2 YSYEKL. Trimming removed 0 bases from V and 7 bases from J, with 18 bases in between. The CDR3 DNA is TGCGCCAGCAGCCAAGATAGGTGGCAGGGAGTAGGTGAAAAACTGTTTTTT. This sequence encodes CASSQDRWQGVGEKLFF.

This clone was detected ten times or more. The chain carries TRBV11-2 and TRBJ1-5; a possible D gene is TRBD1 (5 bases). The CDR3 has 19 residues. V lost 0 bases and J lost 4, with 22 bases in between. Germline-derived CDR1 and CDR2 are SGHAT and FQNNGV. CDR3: CASSLDDGRELLANQPQHF. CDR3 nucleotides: TGTGCCAGCAGCTTAGATGACGGCAGGGAATTATTAGCAAATCAGCCCCAGCATTTT.

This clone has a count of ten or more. The CDR3 DNA reads TGTGCCGCCCGGAGGGGAGATGGCGAGCAGTACGTC. It encodes CAARRGDGEQYV. This rearrangement joins TRBV6-1 to TRBJ2-7; TRBD2 is a possible D gene (6 bases). Trimming removed 11 bases from V and 6 bases from J, with 17 bases in between. This CDR3 has 12 amino acids. Germline CDR1 MNHNS, CDR2 SASEGT.